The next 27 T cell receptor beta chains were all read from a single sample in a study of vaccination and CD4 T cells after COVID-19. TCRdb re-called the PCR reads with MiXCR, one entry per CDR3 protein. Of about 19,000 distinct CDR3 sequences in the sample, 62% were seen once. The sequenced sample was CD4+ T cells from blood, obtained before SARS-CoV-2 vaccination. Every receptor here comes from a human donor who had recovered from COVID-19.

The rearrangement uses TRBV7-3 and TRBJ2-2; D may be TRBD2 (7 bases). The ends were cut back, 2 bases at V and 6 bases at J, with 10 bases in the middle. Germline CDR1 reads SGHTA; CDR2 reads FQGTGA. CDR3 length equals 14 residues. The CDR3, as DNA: TGTGCCAGCAGCTTAGAGGGGGGGCCCGGGGAGCTGTTTTTT. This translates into CASSLEGGPGELFF.

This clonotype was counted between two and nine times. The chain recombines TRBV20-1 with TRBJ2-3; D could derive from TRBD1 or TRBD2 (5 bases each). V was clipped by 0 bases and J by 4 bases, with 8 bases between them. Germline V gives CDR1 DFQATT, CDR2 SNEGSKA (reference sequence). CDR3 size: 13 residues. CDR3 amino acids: CSARDWDPDTQYF. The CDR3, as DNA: TGCAGTGCTAGAGATTGGGACCCAGATACGCAGTATTTT.

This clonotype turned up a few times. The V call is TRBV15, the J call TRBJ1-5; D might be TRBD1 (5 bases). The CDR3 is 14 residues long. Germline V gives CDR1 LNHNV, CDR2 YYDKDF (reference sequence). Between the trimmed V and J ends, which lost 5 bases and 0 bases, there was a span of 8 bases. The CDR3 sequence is CATSRQYSNQPQHF. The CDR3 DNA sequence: TGTGCCACCAGCCGACAGTATAGCAATCAGCCCCAGCATTTT.

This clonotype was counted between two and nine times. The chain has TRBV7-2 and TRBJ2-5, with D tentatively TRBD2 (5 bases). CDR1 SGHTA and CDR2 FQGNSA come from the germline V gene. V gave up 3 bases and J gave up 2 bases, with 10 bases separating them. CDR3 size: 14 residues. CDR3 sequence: CASSFYPGQETQYF. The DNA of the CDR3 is TGTGCCAGCAGCTTTTACCCGGGACAAGAGACCCAGTACTTC.

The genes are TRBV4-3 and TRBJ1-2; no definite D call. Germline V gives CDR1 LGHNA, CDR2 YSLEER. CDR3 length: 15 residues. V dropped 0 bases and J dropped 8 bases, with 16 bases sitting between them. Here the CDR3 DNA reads TGCGCCAGCAGCCAAGATCATTCGGCAGGTGGGGGCTACACCTTC. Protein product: CASSQDHSAGGGYTF.

CDR3 sequence reads: CASSLKSGSPYNEQFF. The DNA for the CDR3 is TGTGCCAGCAGCTTGAAAAGCGGGAGTCCCTACAATGAGCAGTTCTTC. V usage is TRBV5-6 and J usage is TRBJ2-1; TRBD2 agrees at 8 bases. With 1 base clipped from V and 2 bases from J, the junction kept 5 bases outside the gene matches. The CDR3 runs 16 residues. Germline V gene data show CDR1 as SGHDT and CDR2 as YYEEEE.

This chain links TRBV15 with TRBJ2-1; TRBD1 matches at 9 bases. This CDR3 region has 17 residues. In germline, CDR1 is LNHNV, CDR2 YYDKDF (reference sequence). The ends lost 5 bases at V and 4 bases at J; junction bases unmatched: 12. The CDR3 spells CATSAPTKDRGYNEQFF. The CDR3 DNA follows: TGTGCCACCAGCGCCCCGACGAAGGACAGGGGTTACAATGAGCAGTTCTTC.

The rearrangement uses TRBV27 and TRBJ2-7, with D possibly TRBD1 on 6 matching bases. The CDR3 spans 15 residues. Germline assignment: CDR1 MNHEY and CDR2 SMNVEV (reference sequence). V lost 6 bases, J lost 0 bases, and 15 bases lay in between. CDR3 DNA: TGTGCCAGCAGCCGGAGACAGGAGAGCTCCTACGAGCAGTACTTC. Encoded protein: CASSRRQESSYEQYF.

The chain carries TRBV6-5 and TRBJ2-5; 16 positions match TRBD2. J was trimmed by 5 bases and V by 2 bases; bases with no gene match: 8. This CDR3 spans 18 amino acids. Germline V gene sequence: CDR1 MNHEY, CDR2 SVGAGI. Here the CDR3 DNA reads TGTGCCAGCAGTTACAACCCCGGGACTAGCGGGAGGGGGGAGACCCAGTACTTC. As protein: CASSYNPGTSGRGETQYF.

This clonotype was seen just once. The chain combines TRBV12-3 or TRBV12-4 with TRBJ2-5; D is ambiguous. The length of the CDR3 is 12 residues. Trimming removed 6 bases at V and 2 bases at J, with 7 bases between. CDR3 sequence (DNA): TGTGCCAGCAGACCGGAGCAAGAGACCCAGTACTTC. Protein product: CASRPEQETQYF.

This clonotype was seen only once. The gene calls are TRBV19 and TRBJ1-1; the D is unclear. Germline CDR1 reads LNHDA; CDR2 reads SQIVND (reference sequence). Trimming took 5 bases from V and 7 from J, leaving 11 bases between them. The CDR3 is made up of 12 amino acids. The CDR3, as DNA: TGTGCCAGTAGTCCCTATGGGGATGAAGCTTTCTTT. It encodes CASSPYGDEAFF.

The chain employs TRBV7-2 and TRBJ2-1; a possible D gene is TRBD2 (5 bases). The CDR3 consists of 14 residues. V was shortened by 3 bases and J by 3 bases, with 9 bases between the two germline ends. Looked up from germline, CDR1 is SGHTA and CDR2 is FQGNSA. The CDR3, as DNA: TGTGCCAGCAGCTTGGTGGGAGTCTACAATGAGCAGTTCTTC. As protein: CASSLVGVYNEQFF.

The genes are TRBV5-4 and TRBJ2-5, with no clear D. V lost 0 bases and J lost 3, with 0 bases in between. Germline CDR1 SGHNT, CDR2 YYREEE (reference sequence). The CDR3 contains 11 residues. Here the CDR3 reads CASSLEETQYF. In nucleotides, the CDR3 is TGTGCCAGCAGCTTGGAAGAGACCCAGTACTTC.

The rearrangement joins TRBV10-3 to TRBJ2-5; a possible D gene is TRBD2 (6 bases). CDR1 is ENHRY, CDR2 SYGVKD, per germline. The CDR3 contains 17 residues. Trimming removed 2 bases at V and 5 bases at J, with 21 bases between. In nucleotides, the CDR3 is TGTGCCATCAGTGAGAGGCCAAAGGGGAGGCTTCGTGAGACCCAGTACTTC. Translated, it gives CAISERPKGRLRETQYF.

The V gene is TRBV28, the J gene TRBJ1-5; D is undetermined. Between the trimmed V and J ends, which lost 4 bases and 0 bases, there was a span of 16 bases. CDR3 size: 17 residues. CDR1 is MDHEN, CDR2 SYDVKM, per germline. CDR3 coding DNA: TGTGCCAGCAGTTCACATGATCGACGGTATAGCAATCAGCCCCAGCATTTT. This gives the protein CASSSHDRRYSNQPQHF.

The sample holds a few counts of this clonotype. This CDR3 reads CASSYSPRDRGYQPQHF. The CDR3, as DNA: TGTGCCAGCAGTTACTCCCCCCGGGACAGGGGCTATCAGCCCCAGCATTTT. J is TRBJ1-5 and V is TRBV6-2 or TRBV6-3; TRBD1 matches 10 bases. The CDR3 consists of 17 residues. Germline V lookup: CDR1 MNHEY, CDR2 SVGEGT. The V and J ends lost 0 bases and 5 bases, in that order; junction bases with no gene match: 7.

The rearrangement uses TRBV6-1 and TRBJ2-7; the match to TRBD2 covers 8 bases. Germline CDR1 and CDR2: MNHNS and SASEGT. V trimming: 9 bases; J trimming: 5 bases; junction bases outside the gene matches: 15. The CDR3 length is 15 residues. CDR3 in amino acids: CASSPPGTRIHEQYF. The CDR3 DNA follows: TGTGCCAGTTCGCCTCCCGGGACTAGGATCCACGAGCAGTACTTC.

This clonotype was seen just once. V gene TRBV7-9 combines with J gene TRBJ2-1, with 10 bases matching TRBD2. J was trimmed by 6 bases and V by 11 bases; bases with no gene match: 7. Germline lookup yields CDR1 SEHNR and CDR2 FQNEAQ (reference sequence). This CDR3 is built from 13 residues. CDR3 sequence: CAGLASGSNEQFF. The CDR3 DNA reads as TGTGCCGGATTAGCTAGCGGGAGCAATGAGCAGTTCTTC.

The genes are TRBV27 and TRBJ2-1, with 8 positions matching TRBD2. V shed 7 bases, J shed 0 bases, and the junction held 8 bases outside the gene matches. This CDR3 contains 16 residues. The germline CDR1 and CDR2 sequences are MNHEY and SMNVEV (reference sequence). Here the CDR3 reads CASTITGTSSYNEQFF. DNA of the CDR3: TGTGCCAGCACCATCACCGGGACTAGCTCCTACAATGAGCAGTTCTTC.

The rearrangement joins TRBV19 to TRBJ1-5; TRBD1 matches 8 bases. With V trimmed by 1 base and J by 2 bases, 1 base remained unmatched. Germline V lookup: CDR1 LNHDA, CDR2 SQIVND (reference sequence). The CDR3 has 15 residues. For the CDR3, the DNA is TGTGCCAGTAGTATAGGGGGACAGGGCAATCAGCCCCAGCATTTT. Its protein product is CASSIGGQGNQPQHF.

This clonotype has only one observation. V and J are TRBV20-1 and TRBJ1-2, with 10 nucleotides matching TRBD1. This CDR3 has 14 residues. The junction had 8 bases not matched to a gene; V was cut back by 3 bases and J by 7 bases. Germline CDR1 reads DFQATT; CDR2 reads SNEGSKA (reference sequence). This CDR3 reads CSASPDRGFAGYTF. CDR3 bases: TGCAGTGCTAGCCCGGACAGGGGGTTTGCTGGCTACACCTTC.

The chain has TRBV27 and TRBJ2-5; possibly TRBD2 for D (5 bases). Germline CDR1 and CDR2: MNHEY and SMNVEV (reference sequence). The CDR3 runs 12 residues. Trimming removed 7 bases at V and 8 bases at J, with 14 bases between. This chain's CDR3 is CASNSGPGTQYF. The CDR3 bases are TGTGCCAGCAACAGCGGCCCGGGAACCCAGTACTTC.

CDR3 bases: TGTGCCAGCAGTACAAGGACTAGCGGGATCGAGAGCACGCAGTATTTT. Amino acid sequence: CASSTRTSGIESTQYF. The chain employs TRBV28 and TRBJ2-3, with 12 bases lining up with TRBD2. The V gene's germline CDR1 is MDHEN and CDR2 SYDVKM. V trimming: 5 bases; J trimming: 9 bases; junction bases outside the gene matches: 12. The CDR3 covers 16 residues.

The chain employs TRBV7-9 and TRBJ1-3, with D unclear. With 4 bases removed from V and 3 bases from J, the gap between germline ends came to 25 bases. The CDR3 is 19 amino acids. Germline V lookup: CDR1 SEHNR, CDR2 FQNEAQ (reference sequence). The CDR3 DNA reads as TGTGCCAGCAGCTCCCCCAGAGAGGGAAGCCTCTATGTTGGAAACACCATATATTTT. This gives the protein CASSSPREGSLYVGNTIYF.

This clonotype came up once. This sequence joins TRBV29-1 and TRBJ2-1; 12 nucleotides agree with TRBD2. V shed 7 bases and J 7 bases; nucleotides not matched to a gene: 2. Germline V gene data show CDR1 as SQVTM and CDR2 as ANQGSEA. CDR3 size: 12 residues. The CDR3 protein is CSATSGRNEQFF. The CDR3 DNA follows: TGCAGCGCTACTAGCGGGAGGAATGAGCAGTTCTTC.

The CDR3 loop is CAWSVSRTILSYEQYF. In DNA, the CDR3 is TGTGCCTGGAGTGTAAGTAGGACAATCCTCTCCTACGAGCAGTACTTC. The J gene is TRBJ2-7, the V gene TRBV30; D perhaps matches TRBD1 (5 bases). There are 16 residues in the CDR3. Germline CDR1 and CDR2: GTSNPN and SVGIG (reference sequence). Trimming cost V 0 bases and J 0 bases, with 15 bases left between them.

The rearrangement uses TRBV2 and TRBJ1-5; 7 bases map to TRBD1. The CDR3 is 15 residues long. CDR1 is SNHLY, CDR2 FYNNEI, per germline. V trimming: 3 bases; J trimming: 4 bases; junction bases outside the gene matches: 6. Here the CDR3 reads CASSEGTVMNQPQHF. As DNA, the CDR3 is TGTGCCAGCAGTGAGGGGACAGTTATGAATCAGCCCCAGCATTTT.